This T cell receptor beta chain was identified during a study of molecular identifiers for immune sequencing clone quantification. Study conclusions and caveats: Identical TCR molecules sharing a barcode could underestimate highly expanded clone sizes. Among about a million naive cells, spiked Jurkat TCR RNA from a single cell was reportedly detectable. Whereas clones above 20 RNA copies held under 1% of naive-cell molecules, they held over 98% of effector molecules.

TCRdb analysed the PCR reads with MiXCR anew, one entry per CDR3 protein. Of about 500,000 distinct CDR3 sequences listed, about a fifth are singletons. This clonotype has only a few counts. Antigen: not known. Trimming shortened V by 7 bases and J by 0 bases, and 10 bases separated the two germline ends. This CDR3 has 13 amino acids. The sequence was obtained from a human donor in good health. Some libraries in this study had Jurkat cell RNA spiked in. The sequencing input was naive CD8+ T cells from blood, with Jurkat cell RNA spiked in. The subset is: FACS-sorted CD8+CD4-CCR7+CD45RA+ naive T cells. The chain employs TRBV12-3 or TRBV12-4 and TRBJ2-7, with D unclear. The CDR3 is CASTDDPSYEQYF. For the CDR3, the DNA is TGTGCCAGCACTGACGACCCCTCCTACGAGCAGTACTTC.